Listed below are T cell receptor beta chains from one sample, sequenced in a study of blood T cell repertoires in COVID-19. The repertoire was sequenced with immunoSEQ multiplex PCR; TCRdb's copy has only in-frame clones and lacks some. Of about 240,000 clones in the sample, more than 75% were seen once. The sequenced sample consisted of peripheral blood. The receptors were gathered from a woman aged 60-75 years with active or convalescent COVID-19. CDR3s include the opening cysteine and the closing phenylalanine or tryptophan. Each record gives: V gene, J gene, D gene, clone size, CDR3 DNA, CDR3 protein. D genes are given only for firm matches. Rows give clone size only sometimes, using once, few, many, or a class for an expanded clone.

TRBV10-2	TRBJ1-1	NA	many	TGCGCCAGCAGTGAGAATACAGGGACTGAAGCTTTCTTT	CASSENTGTEAFF
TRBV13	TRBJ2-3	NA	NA	TGTGCCAGCAGCCCCCAGGGGTTTGAGAGCACAGATACGCAGTATTTT	CASSPQGFESTDTQYF
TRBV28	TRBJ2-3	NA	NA	TGTGCCACCTCAAACCGGGCCCAATCGGGGTGGGTCACAGATACGCAGTATTTT	CATSNRAQSGWVTDTQYF
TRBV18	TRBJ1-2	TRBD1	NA	TGTGCCAGCTCACCTTCCGTGGACAGGGACTATGGCTACACCTTC	CASSPSVDRDYGYTF
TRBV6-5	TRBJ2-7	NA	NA	TGTGCCAGCAGCTACACGGGCAGGGGGGTCAACGAGCAGTACTTC	CASSYTGRGVNEQYF
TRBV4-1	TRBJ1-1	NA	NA	TGCGCCAGCTGGGGAGGCGGGGGCGGGGGTAAACGGGACACTGAAGCTTTCTTT	CASWGGGGGGKRDTEAFF
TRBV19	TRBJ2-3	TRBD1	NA	TGTGCCAGTAGTACCGGACAGGAAGTTAGCACAGATACGCAGTATTTT	CASSTGQEVSTDTQYF
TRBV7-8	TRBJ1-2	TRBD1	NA	TGTGCCAGCAGCTTAGAGGGGGCGGGTATCTATGGCTACACCTTC	CASSLEGAGIYGYTF
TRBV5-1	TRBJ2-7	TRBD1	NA	TGCGCCAGCAGCACAGGACAGGGGGGAGACTACGAGCAGTACTTC	CASSTGQGGDYEQYF
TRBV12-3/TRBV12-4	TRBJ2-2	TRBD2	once	TGTGCCAGCAGACTAGCGGGGAAGGGGGAGCTGTTTTTT	CASRLAGKGELFF
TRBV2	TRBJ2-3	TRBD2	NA	TGTGCCAGCAGGGAAGGACTAGCGGGGGGGCAAGATACGCAGTATTTT	CASREGLAGGQDTQYF
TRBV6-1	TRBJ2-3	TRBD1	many	TGTGCCAGCAGTGAAAGGAGAGGGGGCCGCACAGATACGCAGTATTTT	CASSERRGGRTDTQYF
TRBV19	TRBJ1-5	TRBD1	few	TGTGCCAGTCGACGGGACAGGGGGTTTAGCAATCAGCCCCAGCATTTT	CASRRDRGFSNQPQHF
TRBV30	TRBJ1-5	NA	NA	TGTGCCTGGAGTGTACGAGGAAGCAATCAGCCCCAGCATTTT	CAWSVRGSNQPQHF
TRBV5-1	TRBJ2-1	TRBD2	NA	TGCGCCAGCAGCTTAGCGGGGGGCGACTACAATGAGCAGTTCTTC	CASSLAGGDYNEQFF
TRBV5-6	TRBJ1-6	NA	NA	TGTGCCAGCAGCTCACGGGGGGTCAAGGGTTCACCCCTCCACTTT	CASSSRGVKGSPLHF
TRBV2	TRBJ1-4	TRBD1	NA	TGTGCCAGCAGTGAACAGGGGACAGGGGGAGAAAAACTGTTTTTT	CASSEQGTGGEKLFF
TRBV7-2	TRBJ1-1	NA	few	TGTGCCAGCAGCTTAGGTCTGGGCAGCACTGAAGCTTTCTTT	CASSLGLGSTEAFF
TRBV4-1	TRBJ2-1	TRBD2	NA	TGCGCCAGCAGCCAAGATTTTGGCGGGGGGGCCTCCTACAATGAGCAGTTCTTC	CASSQDFGGGASYNEQFF
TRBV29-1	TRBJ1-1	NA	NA	TGCAGCGTTCTAATTCGGGGGAACACTGAAGCTTTCTTT	CSVLIRGNTEAFF
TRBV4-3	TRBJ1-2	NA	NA	TGCGCCAGCAGCCAAGGTTTTTGGGCGACAGGAGATGGCTACACCTTC	CASSQGFWATGDGYTF
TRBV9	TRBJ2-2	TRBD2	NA	TGTGCCAGCAGCGAAAGCGGGGGGACAGACACCGGGGAGCTGTTTTTT	CASSESGGTDTGELFF
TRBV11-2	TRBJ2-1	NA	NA	TGTGCCAGCAGAGAGGCGGGCAGGGGTGGTGGTGGGAATGAGCAGTTCTTC	CASREAGRGGGGNEQFF
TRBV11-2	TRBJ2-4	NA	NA	TGTGCCAGCAGCGCCCTCTCAGGGGCCAAAAACATTCAGTACTTC	CASSALSGAKNIQYF
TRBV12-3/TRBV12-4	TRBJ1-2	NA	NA	TGTGCCAGCAGTCCCCGGACCGCGGGAGGCTACACCTTC	CASSPRTAGGYTF
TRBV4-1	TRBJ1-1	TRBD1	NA	TGCGCCAGCAGCAAAAACCCGGGACAGGGGGTGGGTGAAGCTTTCTTT	CASSKNPGQGVGEAFF
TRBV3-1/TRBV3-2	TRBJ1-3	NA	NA	TGTGCCAGCAGCCAAGTTAGCCGCGACGCCTCTGGAAACACCATATATTTT	CASSQVSRDASGNTIYF
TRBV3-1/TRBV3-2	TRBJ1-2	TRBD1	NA	TGTGCCAGCAGCAGGGACAGACGCTATGGCTACACCTTC	CASSRDRRYGYTF
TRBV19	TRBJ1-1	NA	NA	TGTGCCAGTAGTATAGGACGGGGAAACACTGAAGCTTTCTTT	CASSIGRGNTEAFF
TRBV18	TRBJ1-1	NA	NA	TGTGCCAGCTCACCGCTACGGGGAGATGAAGCTTTCTTT	CASSPLRGDEAFF
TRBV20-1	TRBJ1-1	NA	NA	TGCAGTGCCCGTCAGGGGACTGAAGCTTTCTTT	CSARQGTEAFF